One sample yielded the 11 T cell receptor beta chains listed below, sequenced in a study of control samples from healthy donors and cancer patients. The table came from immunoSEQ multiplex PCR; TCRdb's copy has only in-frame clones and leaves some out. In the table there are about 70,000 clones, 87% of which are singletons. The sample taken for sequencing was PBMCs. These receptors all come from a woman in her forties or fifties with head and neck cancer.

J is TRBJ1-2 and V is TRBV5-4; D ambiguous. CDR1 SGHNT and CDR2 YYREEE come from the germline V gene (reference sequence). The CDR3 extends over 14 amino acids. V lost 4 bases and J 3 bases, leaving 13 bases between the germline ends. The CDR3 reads CASSVPSGDYGYTF. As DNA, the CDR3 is TGTGCCAGCAGCGTCCCTTCCGGGGACTATGGCTACACCTTC.

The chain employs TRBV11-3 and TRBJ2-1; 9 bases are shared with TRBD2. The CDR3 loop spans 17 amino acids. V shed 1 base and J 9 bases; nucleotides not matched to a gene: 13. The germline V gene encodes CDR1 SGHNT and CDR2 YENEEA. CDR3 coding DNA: TGTGCCAGCAGCTTAGGGGTAGCGGGGGCCGGATTGGCTGAGCAGTTCTTC. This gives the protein CASSLGVAGAGLAEQFF.

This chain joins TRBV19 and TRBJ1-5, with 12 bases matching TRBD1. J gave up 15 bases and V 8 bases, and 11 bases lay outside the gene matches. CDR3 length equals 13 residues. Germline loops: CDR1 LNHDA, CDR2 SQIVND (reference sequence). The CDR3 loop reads CASGDRGRAFWHF. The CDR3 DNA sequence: TGTGCCAGTGGGGACAGGGGGCGCGCATTTTGGCATTTT.

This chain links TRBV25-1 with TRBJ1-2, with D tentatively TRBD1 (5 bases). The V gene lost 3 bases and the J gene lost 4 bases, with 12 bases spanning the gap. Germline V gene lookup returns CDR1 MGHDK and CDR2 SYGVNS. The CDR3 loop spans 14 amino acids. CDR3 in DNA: TGTGCCAGCAGTGACGGGACCGCTCTCTATGGCTACACCTTC. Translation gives CASSDGTALYGYTF.

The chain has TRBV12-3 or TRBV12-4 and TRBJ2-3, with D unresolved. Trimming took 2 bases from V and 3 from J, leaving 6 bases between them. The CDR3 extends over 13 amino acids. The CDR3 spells CASSLRLTDTQYF. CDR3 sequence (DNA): TGTGCCAGCAGTTTACGGCTAACAGATACGCAGTATTTT.

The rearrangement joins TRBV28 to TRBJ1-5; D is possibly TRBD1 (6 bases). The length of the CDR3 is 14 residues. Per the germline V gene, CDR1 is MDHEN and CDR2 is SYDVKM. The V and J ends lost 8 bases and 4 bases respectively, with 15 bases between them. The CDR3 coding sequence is TGTGCCAGCTCCGGGGGGGCCGTAAATCAGCCCCAGCATTTT. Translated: CASSGGAVNQPQHF.

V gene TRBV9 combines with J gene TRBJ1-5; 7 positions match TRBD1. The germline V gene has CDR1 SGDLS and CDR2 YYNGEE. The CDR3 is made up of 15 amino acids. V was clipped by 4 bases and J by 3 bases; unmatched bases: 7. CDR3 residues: CASSRTGAHNQPQHF. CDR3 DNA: TGTGCCAGCAGCCGAACAGGGGCTCACAATCAGCCCCAGCATTTT.

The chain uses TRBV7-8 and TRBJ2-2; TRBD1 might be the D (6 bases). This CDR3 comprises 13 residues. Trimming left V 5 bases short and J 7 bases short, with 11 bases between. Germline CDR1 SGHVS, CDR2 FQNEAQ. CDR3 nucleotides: TGTGCCAGCAGCGCACTACAGGGCGGGGAGCTGTTTTTT. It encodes CASSALQGGELFF.

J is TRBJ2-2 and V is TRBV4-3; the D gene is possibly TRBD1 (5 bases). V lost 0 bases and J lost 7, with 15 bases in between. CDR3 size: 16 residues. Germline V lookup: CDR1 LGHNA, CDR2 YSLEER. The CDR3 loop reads CASSQDGAGFSGELFF. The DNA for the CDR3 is TGCGCCAGCAGCCAAGATGGGGCCGGCTTTAGCGGGGAGCTGTTTTTT.

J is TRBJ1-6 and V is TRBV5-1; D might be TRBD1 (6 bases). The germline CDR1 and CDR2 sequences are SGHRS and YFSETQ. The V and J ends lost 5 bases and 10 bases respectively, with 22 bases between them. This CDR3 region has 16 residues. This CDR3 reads CASRRTGGGRESPLHF. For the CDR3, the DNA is TGCGCCAGCAGGCGGACCGGAGGGGGAAGGGAATCACCCCTCCACTTT.

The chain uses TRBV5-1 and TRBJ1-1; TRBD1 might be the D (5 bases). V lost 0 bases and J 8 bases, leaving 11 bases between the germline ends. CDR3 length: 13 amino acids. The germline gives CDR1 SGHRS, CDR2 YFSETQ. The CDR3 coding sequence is TGCGCCAGCAGCTTGGCGGGGACTGTGGAAGCTTTCTTT. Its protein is CASSLAGTVEAFF.